The clone carrying this TCR beta chain came up once. Its antigen is undetermined. TCRdb's copy holds only in-frame clones and misses some; the assay was immunoSEQ multiplex PCR. The sample lists 20,000 to 25,000 clones; roughly 78% were seen once. This sample is part of a study of CD4+ T cells in melanoma. Broader study findings: Neoantigen-specific CD4+ T cells in melanoma reportedly had diverse differentiation states. A reported correlation linked neoantigen-specific CD4+ T cells to CD8+, macrophage and B cell function.

J was trimmed by 7 bases and V by 3 bases; bases with no gene match: 8. The germline CDR1 and CDR2 sequences are SGHRS and YFSETQ. This CDR3 contains 15 residues. This clonotype was obtained from a human donor with melanoma. This sequence joins TRBV5-1 and TRBJ2-7; TRBD1 agrees at 12 bases. The CDR3 DNA reads TGCGCCAGCAGCTCGCTGGGACAGGGGGCAGGAGAGCAGTACTTC. This translates into CASSSLGQGAGEQYF.